The clone carrying this T cell receptor (beta chain) is a singleton in its sample. This entry comes from a study of blood T cell repertoires in COVID-19. In the study overall: Italy, Spain and the United States were the sources of the convalescent and acute COVID-19 samples. Sources were T cells, B-cell-depleted T cells, or PBMCs; the material itself was cDNA or gDNA.

In the authors' workflow: Reference gene primer amplification gave estimated nucleated cell counts. Repertoires were generated with immunoSEQ multiplex PCR, while TCRdb's copy carries only in-frame clones and drops some. Clone size and V and J calls were adopted from that table, with D and trimming inferred from the DNA. The table has tens of thousands of clones, over 75% seen once. This TCR came from a man aged 50 to 59 with active COVID-19. Material for sequencing was peripheral blood.

CDR3 in DNA: TGTGCCAGCAGCCCGGGGGCTAGCGGGGGGACCCAAGAGACCCAGTACTTC. As protein: CASSPGASGGTQETQYF. The rearrangement joins TRBV9 to TRBJ2-5; the match to TRBD2 covers 11 bases. The V gene end was trimmed by 4 bases and the J gene end by 1 base; junction bases not matched to a gene: 9. The CDR3 extends over 17 amino acids. Per germline, CDR1 SGDLS and CDR2 YYNGEE.